Listed here are 19 T cell receptor beta chains from one sample, sequenced in a study of cytomegalovirus exposure and HLA in healthy donors. PCR amplification relied on 60 Vbeta primers (plus 13 Jbeta primers). The assay was immunoSEQ multiplex PCR, and TCRdb's table has in-frame clones only and misses some. The repertoire consists of fewer than 200,000 clones, with more than 65% occurring once and the leading ten covering roughly 3.6%. The sample was PBMCs. The receptors stem from a middle-aged man in good health and CMV-seropositive.

J is TRBJ1-1 and V is TRBV11-2; 8 nucleotides line up with TRBD1. The CDR3 has 14 residues. Germline V CDR1 and CDR2: SGHAT, FQNNGV. Trimming took 5 bases from V and 4 from J; bases not matched to a gene: 6. CDR3 amino acids: CASSEQGEGTEAFF. The CDR3 DNA follows: TGTGCCAGCAGCGAACAGGGGGAAGGCACTGAAGCTTTCTTT.

This clone was seen a few times. The rearrangement uses TRBV29-1 and TRBJ2-1; D gene unclear. V was shortened by 7 bases and J by 3 bases, with 4 bases between the two germline ends. The CDR3 runs 10 residues. Germline V gene sequence: CDR1 SQVTM, CDR2 ANQGSEA. CDR3 region: CSAYYNEQFF. The CDR3 DNA reads TGCAGCGCTTACTACAATGAGCAGTTCTTC.

The chain's CDR3 is CASSMGQVAETQYF. In DNA, the CDR3 is TGTGCCAGTAGTATGGGACAGGTGGCAGAGACCCAGTACTTC. The chain joins TRBV19 to TRBJ2-5; 8 nucleotides match TRBD1. From germline, CDR1 is LNHDA and CDR2 SQIVND (reference sequence). This CDR3 is 14 amino acids long. The V gene end was trimmed by 3 bases and the J gene end by 4 bases; junction bases not matched to a gene: 4.

The chain couples TRBV9 to TRBJ2-1, with D maybe TRBD2 (5 bases). Germline lookup yields CDR1 SGDLS and CDR2 YYNGEE. The V end lost 0 bases, the J end lost 1 base, and 11 bases lay between the germline ends. There are 16 residues in the CDR3. The CDR3: CASSVATSGSYNEQFF. The CDR3 nucleotides read TGTGCCAGCAGCGTAGCTACGAGCGGATCCTACAATGAGCAGTTCTTC.

This clone has a single count. The V and J genes are TRBV5-8 and TRBJ2-5, with 7 bases identical to TRBD2. CDR1 and CDR2 (germline): SGHTS, YDEGEE. V was pared by 2 bases and J by 3 bases, with 7 bases of the junction left unmatched. CDR3 size: 15 residues. The CDR3 reads CASSLAGSPKETQYF. As DNA, the CDR3 is TGTGCCAGCAGCTTAGCGGGATCCCCTAAAGAGACCCAGTACTTC.

This chain links TRBV4-2 with TRBJ2-7, with D possibly TRBD2 on 6 matching bases. There are 18 residues in the CDR3. Germline CDR1 LGHNA, CDR2 YNFKEQ. V lost 0 bases, J lost 5 bases, and 23 bases lay in between. The CDR3 spells CASSQDLRGLTYAHEQYF. CDR3 nucleotides: TGTGCCAGCAGCCAAGATCTAAGGGGACTCACCTACGCCCACGAGCAGTACTTC.

J is TRBJ1-5 and V is TRBV2; weak D call: TRBD1 (6 bases). The V gene's germline CDR1 is SNHLY and CDR2 FYNNEI. The CDR3 is 15 amino acids. V was trimmed by 6 bases and J by 2 bases, leaving 14 bases between them. Written as DNA, the CDR3 is TGTGCCAGCAGCTGGGGGGGGCGGCGCAATCAGCCCCAGCATTTT. Translation gives CASSWGGRRNQPQHF. Filled out from reference TRBV2 and TRBJ1-5, the complete variable domain reads EPEVTQTPSHQVTQMGQEVILRCVPISNHLYFYWYRQILGQKVEFLVSFYNNEISEKSEIFDDQFSVERPDGSNFTLKIRSTKLEDSAMYFCASSWGGRRNQPQHFGDGTRLSIL.

The chain recombines TRBV6-1 with TRBJ1-5; maybe TRBD1 (6 bases). CDR1 MNHNS and CDR2 SASEGT come from the germline V gene. This CDR3 region has 12 residues. V was trimmed by 5 bases and J by 7 bases, leaving 9 bases between them. The CDR3 DNA is TGTGCCAGCAGTACAGGGATCCAGCCCCAGCATTTT. Protein: CASSTGIQPQHF.

The J gene is TRBJ1-2, the V gene TRBV18, with 8 bases matching TRBD1. Germline V CDR1 and CDR2: KGHSH, LQKENI. Unmatched junction bases numbered 2, after V lost 3 bases and J lost 2 bases. The CDR3 covers 14 residues. The CDR3 loop is CASSPGQVNYGYTF. Written as DNA, the CDR3 is TGTGCCAGCTCACCGGGACAGGTCAACTATGGCTACACCTTC.

V usage is TRBV6-5 and J usage is TRBJ1-5; TRBD1 is a possible D gene (6 bases). V lost 6 bases to trimming and J lost 2 bases, with 11 bases between them. This CDR3 has 14 amino acids. CDR1 is MNHEY, CDR2 SVGAGI, per germline. CDR3 sequence (DNA): TGTGCCAGCAGGGAAGGGGGGGGCAATCAGCCCCAGCATTTT. Translating it yields CASREGGGNQPQHF.

J is TRBJ1-1 and V is TRBV28, with TRBD1 identical over 9 bases. Germline trimming cut 6 bases from V and 10 bases from J; bases unmatched to any gene: 12. Germline-derived CDR1 and CDR2 are MDHEN and SYDVKM. The length of the CDR3 is 14 residues. CDR3 coding DNA: TGTGCCAGCAGCCGGACAGGGGCGGGCTCGGTAGCTTTCTTT. This translates into CASSRTGAGSVAFF.

The chain uses TRBV4-1 and TRBJ1-2, with 8 bases matching TRBD1. V lost 6 bases, J lost 7 bases, and 10 bases stayed unmatched. The germline V gene encodes CDR1 MGHRA and CDR2 YSYEKL. This CDR3 region has 14 residues. The CDR3 bases are TGCGCCAGCAGTCAGGTACAGGGGGATCGTGGCTACACCTTC. It encodes CASSQVQGDRGYTF.

The rearrangement uses TRBV18 and TRBJ2-6; D is unresolved. The V gene lost 2 bases and the J gene lost 4 bases, with 9 bases spanning the gap. This CDR3 spans 15 amino acids. Germline CDR1 is KGHSH and CDR2 is LQKENI. CDR3 protein: CASSPMGPGANVLTF. The CDR3 DNA reads TGTGCCAGCTCACCAATGGGCCCGGGGGCCAACGTCCTGACTTTC. Together with reference TRBV18 and TRBJ2-6, the CDR3 gives the full variable domain: NAGVMQNPRHLVRRRGQEARLRCSPMKGHSHVYWYRQLPEEGLKFMVYLQKENIIDESGMPKERFSAEFPKEGPSILRIQQVVRGDSAAYFCASSPMGPGANVLTFGAGSRLTVL.

The CDR3 DNA sequence: TGTGCCAGCAGCCTGGGAGGGTCTGGGGGGAATCAGCCCCAGCATTTT. It codes for CASSLGGSGGNQPQHF. The rearrangement uses TRBV5-4 and TRBJ1-5, with D perhaps TRBD1 (5 bases). The CDR3 is 16 residues long. V was trimmed by 4 bases and J by 4 bases, leaving 18 bases between them. Looked up from germline, CDR1 is SGHNT and CDR2 is YYREEE (reference sequence).

The chain links TRBV5-1 to TRBJ1-6, with 11 bases lining up with TRBD1. Unmatched junction bases numbered 6, after V lost 4 bases and J lost 9 bases. CDR1 SGHRS and CDR2 YFSETQ come from the germline V gene. This CDR3 contains 15 residues. DNA for the CDR3: TGCGCCAGCAGCCCCACGGGACAGGGGGGTTCACCCCTCCACTTT. As protein: CASSPTGQGGSPLHF.

A single count supports this clone. The same CDR3 also results from other DNA sequences found in this sample. V gene TRBV9 combines with J gene TRBJ2-1; 11 bases map to TRBD2. J gave up 3 bases and V 1 base, and 0 bases lay outside the gene matches. CDR1 and CDR2 from the germline V gene are SGDLS and YYNGEE. The CDR3 length is 15 residues. The CDR3 region is CASSVLAGGYNEQFF. CDR3 DNA: TGTGCCAGCAGCGTACTAGCGGGGGGCTACAATGAGCAGTTCTTC.

The chain joins TRBV7-9 to TRBJ2-3, with 7 nucleotides matching TRBD1. This CDR3 spans 14 amino acids. Germline V gives CDR1 SEHNR, CDR2 FQNEAQ (reference sequence). V shed 4 bases, J shed 4 bases, and the junction held 5 bases outside the gene matches. The CDR3 spells CASSSTTGADTQYF. CDR3 in DNA: TGTGCCAGCAGCTCCACAACAGGGGCAGATACGCAGTATTTT.

The CDR3 region has the DNA TGTGCCAGCAGTCCTCTATACGAGCAGTACTTC. This codes for CASSPLYEQYF. The J gene is TRBJ2-7, the V gene TRBV28; D not certain. Deletions cut 5 bases from V and 4 bases from J, with 6 bases between. CDR3 length: 11 amino acids. Per the germline V gene, CDR1 is MDHEN and CDR2 is SYDVKM.

Only a few counts were recorded for this clone. The genes are TRBV28 and TRBJ1-3; D perhaps matches TRBD1 (5 bases). V was trimmed by 4 bases and J by 0 bases, leaving 10 bases between them. The CDR3 runs 15 residues. Germline values: CDR1 MDHEN, CDR2 SYDVKM. CDR3 region: CASSSDTRSGNTIYF. CDR3 sequence (DNA): TGTGCCAGCAGTTCGGACACCCGCTCTGGAAACACCATATATTTT.